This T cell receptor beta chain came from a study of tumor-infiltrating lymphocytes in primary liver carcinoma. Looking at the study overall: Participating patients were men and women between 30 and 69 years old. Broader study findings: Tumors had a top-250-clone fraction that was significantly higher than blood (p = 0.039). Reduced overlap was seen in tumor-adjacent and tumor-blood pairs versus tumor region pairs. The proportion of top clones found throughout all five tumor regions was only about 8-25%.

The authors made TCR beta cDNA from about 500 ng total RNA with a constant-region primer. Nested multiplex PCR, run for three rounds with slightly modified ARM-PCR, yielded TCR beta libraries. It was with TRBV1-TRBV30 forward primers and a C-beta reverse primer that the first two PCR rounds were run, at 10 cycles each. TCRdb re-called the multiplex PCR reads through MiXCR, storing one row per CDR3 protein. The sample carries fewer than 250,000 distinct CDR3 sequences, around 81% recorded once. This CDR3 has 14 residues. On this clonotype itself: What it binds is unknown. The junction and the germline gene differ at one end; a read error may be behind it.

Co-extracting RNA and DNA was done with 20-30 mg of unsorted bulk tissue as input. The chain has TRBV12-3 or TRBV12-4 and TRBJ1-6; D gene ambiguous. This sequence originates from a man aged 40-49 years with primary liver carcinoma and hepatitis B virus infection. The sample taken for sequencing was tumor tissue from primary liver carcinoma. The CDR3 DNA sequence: TGTGCCAGAAGCTCAACAGTACATAATTCGCCCCTCCACTTT. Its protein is CARSSTVHNSPLHF.